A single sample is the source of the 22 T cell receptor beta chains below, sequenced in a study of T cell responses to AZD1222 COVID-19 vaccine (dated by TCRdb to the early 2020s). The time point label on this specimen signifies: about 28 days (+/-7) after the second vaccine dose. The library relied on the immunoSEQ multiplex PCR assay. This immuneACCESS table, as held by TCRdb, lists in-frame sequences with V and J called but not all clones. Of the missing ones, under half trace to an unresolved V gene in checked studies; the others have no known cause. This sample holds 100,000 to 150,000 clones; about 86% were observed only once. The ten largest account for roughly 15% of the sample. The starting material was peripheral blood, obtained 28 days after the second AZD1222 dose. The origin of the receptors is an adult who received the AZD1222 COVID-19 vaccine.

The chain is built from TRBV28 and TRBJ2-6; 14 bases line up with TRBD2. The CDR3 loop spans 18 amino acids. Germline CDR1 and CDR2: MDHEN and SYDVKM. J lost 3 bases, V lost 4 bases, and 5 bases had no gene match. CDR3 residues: CASSSHGLAGGGANVLTF. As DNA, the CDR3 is TGTGCCAGCAGTTCTCACGGACTAGCGGGAGGTGGGGCCAACGTCCTGACTTTC.

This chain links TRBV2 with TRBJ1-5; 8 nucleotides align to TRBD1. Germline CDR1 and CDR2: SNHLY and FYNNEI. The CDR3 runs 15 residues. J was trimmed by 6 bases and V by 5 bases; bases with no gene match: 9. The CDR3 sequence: CASSIGQGYAQPQHF. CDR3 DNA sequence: TGTGCCAGCAGTATCGGACAGGGCTATGCTCAGCCCCAGCATTTT.

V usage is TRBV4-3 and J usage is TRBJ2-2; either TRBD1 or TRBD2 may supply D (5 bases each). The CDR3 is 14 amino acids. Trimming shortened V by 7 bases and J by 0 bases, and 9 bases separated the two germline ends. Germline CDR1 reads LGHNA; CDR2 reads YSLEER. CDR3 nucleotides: TGCGCCAGCAAGAGGGGAACGAACACCGGGGAGCTGTTTTTT. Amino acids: CASKRGTNTGELFF.

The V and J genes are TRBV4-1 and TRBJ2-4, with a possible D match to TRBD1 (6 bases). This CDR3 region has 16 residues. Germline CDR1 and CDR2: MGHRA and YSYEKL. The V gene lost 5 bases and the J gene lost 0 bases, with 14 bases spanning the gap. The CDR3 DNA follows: TGCGCCAGCAGCTCCGGACAGACCCTAGCCAAAAACATTCAGTACTTC. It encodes CASSSGQTLAKNIQYF.

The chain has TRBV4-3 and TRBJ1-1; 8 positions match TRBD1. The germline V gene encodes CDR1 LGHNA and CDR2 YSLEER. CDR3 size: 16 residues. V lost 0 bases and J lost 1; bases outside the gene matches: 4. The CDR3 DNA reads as TGCGCCAGCAGCCAAGATCCGGGGACAGGGAACACTGAAGCTTTCTTT. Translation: CASSQDPGTGNTEAFF.

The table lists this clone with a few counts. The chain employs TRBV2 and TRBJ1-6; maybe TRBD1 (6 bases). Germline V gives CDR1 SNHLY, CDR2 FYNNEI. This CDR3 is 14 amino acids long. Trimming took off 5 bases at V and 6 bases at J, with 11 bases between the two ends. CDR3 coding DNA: TGTGCCAGCAGTACAGGACAGTTTAATTCACCCCTCCACTTT. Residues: CASSTGQFNSPLHF.

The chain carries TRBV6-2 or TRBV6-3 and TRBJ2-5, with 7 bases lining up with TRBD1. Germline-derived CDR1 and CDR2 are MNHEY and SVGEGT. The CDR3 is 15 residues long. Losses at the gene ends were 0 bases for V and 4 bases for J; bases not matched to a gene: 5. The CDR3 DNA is TGTGCCAGCAGTTACTCGAAACAGGGGTCAGAGACCCAGTACTTC. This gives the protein CASSYSKQGSETQYF.

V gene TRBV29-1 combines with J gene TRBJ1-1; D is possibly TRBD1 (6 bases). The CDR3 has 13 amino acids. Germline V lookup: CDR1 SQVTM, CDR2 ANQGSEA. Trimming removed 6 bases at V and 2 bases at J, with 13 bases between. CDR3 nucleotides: TGCAGCGTAACGGACAGAACAAACACTGAAGCTTTCTTT. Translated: CSVTDRTNTEAFF.

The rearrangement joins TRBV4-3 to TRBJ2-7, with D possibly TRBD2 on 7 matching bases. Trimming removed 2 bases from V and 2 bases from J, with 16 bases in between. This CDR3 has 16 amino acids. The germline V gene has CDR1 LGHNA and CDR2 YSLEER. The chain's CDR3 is CASSQTFGEGAYEQYF. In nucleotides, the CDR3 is TGCGCCAGCAGCCAAACCTTCGGGGAGGGGGCCTACGAGCAGTACTTC.

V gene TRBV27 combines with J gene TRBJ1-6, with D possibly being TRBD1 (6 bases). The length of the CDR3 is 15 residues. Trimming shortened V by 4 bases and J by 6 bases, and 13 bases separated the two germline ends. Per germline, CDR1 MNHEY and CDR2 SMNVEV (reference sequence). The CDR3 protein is CASSSQGIGNSPLHF. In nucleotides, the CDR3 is TGTGCCAGCAGTTCACAGGGAATTGGTAATTCACCCCTCCACTTT.

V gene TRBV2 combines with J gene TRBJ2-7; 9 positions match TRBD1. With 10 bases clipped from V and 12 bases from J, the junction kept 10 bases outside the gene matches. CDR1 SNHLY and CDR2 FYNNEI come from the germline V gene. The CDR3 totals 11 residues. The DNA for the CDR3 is TGTGCCAATAAGTGGGGGACAGGGTTGTACTTC. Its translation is CANKWGTGLYF.

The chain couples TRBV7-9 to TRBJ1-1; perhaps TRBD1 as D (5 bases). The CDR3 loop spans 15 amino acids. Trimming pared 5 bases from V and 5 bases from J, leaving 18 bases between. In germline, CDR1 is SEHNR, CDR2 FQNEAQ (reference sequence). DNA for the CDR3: TGTGCCAGCAGCCCATCCTTATGGGGGGGGACTGAAGCTTTCTTT. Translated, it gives CASSPSLWGGTEAFF.

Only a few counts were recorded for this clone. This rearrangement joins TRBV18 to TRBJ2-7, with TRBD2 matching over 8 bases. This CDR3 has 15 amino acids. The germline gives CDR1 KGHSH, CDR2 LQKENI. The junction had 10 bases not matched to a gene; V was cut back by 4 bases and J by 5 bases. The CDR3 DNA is TGTGCCAGCTCACGTAGTAGCGGGAAGTACGACGAGCAGTACTTC. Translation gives CASSRSSGKYDEQYF.

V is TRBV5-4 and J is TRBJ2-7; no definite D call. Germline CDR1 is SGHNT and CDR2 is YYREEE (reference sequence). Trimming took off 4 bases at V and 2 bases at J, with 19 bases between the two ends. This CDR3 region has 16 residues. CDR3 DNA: TGTGCCAGCAGCCTGGAATCCGGACGAACGACCTACGAGCAGTACTTC. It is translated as CASSLESGRTTYEQYF.

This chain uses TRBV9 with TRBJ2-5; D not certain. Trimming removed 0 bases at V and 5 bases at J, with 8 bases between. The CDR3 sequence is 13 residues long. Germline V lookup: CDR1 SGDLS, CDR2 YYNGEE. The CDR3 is CASSVDPRETQYF. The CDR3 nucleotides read TGTGCCAGCAGCGTAGATCCCCGGGAGACCCAGTACTTC.

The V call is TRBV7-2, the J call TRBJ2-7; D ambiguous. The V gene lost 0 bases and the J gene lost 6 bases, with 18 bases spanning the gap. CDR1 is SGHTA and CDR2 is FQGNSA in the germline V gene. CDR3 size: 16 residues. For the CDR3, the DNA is TGTGCCAGCAGCTTAGCCCTGACCGTCCCGAAGCTCGAGCAGTACTTC. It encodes CASSLALTVPKLEQYF.

CDR3: CASSPLRGGPNEQFF. The CDR3 bases are TGTGCCAGCAGCCCCCTACGGGGGGGCCCGAATGAGCAGTTCTTC. The genes are TRBV9 and TRBJ2-1; 8 bases match TRBD2. Unmatched junction bases numbered 10, after V lost 4 bases and J lost 7 bases. CDR3 size: 15 residues. CDR1 SGDLS and CDR2 YYNGEE come from the germline V gene.

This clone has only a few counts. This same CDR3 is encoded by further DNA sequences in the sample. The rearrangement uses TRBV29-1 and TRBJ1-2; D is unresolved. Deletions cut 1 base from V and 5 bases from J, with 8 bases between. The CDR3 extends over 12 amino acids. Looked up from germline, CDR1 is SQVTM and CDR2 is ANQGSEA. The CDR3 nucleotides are TGCAGCGTTGAAGTGGCGGATTATGGCTACACCTTC. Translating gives CSVEVADYGYTF.

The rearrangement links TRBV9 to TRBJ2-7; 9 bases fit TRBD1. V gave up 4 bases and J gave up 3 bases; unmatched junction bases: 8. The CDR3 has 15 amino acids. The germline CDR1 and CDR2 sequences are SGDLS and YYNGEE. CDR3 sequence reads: CASSLRGQGGYEQYF. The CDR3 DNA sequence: TGTGCCAGCAGCCTCCGGGGACAGGGTGGCTACGAGCAGTACTTC.

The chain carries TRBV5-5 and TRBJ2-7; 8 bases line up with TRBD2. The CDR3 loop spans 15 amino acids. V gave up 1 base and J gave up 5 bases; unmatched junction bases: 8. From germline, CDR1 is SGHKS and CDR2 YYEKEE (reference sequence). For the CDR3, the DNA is TGTGCCAGCAGCTTGATTGGCGGGGGGCTCGACGAGCAGTACTTC. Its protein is CASSLIGGGLDEQYF.

CDR3 amino acids: CAIRYSVSYNSPLHF. DNA for the CDR3: TGTGCCATCAGGTACTCGGTCTCCTATAATTCACCCCTCCACTTT. The chain joins TRBV10-3 to TRBJ1-6; D not certain. Trimming shortened V by 6 bases and J by 0 bases, and 9 bases separated the two germline ends. CDR1 ENHRY and CDR2 SYGVKD come from the germline V gene. This CDR3 is built from 15 residues.

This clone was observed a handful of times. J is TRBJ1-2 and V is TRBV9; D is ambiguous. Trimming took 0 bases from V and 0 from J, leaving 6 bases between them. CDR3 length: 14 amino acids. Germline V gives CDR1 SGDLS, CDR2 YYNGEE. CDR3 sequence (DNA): TGTGCCAGCAGCGTAGCTACGACTAACTATGGCTACACCTTC. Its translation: CASSVATTNYGYTF.